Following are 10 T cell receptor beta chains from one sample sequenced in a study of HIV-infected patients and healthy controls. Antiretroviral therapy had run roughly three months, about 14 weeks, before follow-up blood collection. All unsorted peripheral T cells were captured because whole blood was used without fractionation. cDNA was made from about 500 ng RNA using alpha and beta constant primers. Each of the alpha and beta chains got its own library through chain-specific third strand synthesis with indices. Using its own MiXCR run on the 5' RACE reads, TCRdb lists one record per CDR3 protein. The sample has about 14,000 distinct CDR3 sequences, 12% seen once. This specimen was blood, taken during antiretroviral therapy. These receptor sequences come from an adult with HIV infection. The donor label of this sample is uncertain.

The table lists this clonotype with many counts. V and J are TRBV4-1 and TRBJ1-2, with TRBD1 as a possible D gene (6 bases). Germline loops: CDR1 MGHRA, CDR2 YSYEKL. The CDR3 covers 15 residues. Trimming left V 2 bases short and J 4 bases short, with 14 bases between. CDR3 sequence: CASSQLPGAGYGYTF. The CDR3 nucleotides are TGCGCCAGCAGCCAACTACCAGGGGCTGGCTATGGCTACACCTTC.

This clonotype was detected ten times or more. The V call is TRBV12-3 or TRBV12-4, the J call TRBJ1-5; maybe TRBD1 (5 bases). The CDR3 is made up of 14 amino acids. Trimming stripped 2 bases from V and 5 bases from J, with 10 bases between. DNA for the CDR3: TGTGCCAGCAGTTTAACAGGCGGGGATCAGCCCCAGCATTTT. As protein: CASSLTGGDQPQHF.

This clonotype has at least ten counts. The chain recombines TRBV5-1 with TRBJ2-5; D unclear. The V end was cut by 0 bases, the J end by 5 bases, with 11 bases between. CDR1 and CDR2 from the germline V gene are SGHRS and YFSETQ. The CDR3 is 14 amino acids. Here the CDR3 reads CASSLGTFGETQYF. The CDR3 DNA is TGCGCCAGCAGCTTGGGAACGTTTGGGGAGACCCAGTACTTC.

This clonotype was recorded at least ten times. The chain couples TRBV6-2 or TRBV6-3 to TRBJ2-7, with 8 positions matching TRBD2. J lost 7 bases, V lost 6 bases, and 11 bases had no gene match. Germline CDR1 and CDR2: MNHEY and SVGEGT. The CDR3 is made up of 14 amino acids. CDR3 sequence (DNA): TGTGCCAGCAGAAACCAAGCGGGAGCGGGGGAGCAGTACTTC. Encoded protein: CASRNQAGAGEQYF.

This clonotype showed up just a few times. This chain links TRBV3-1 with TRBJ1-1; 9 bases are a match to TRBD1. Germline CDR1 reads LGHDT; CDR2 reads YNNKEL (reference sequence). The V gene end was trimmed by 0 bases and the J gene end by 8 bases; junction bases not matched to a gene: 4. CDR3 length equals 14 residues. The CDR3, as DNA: TGTGCCAGCAGCCAAGATATGGGACAGGGAGAAGCTTTCTTT. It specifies CASSQDMGQGEAFF.

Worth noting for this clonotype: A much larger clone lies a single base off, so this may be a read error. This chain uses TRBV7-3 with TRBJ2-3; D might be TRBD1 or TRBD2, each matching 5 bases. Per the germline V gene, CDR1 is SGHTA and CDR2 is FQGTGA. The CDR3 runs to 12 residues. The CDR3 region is CASSRLGDTHYF. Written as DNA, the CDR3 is TGTGCCAGCAGCCGTCTGGGGGATACGCATTATTTT.

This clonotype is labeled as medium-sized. The CDR3 here is CASSRTSGTFTDTQYF. In DNA, the CDR3 is TGTGCCAGCAGCCGGACTAGCGGGACGTTCACAGATACGCAGTATTTT. The V and J genes are TRBV12-3 or TRBV12-4 and TRBJ2-3; 12 nucleotides align to TRBD2. J lost 2 bases, V lost 6 bases, and 6 bases had no gene match. CDR3 length: 16 residues.

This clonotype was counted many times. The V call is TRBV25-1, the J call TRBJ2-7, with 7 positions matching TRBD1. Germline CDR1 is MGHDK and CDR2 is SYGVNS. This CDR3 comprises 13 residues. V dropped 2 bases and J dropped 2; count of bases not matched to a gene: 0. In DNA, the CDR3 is TGTGCCAGCAGTGAACAGGGGGCCTACGAGCAGTACTTC. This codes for CASSEQGAYEQYF.

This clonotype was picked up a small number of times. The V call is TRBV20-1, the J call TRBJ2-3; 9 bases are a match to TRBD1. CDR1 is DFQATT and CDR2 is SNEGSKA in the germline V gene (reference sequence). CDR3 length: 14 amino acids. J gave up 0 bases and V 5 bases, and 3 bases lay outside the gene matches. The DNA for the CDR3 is TGCAGTGCTTGGACAGGGGCTAGCACAGATACGCAGTATTTT. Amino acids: CSAWTGASTDTQYF.

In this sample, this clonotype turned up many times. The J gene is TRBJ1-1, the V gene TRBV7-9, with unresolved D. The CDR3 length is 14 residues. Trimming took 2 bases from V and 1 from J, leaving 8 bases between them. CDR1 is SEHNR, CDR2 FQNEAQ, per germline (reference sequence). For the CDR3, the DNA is TGTGCCAGCAGCTTATCGGCAGCGAACACTGAAGCTTTCTTT. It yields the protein CASSLSAANTEAFF.